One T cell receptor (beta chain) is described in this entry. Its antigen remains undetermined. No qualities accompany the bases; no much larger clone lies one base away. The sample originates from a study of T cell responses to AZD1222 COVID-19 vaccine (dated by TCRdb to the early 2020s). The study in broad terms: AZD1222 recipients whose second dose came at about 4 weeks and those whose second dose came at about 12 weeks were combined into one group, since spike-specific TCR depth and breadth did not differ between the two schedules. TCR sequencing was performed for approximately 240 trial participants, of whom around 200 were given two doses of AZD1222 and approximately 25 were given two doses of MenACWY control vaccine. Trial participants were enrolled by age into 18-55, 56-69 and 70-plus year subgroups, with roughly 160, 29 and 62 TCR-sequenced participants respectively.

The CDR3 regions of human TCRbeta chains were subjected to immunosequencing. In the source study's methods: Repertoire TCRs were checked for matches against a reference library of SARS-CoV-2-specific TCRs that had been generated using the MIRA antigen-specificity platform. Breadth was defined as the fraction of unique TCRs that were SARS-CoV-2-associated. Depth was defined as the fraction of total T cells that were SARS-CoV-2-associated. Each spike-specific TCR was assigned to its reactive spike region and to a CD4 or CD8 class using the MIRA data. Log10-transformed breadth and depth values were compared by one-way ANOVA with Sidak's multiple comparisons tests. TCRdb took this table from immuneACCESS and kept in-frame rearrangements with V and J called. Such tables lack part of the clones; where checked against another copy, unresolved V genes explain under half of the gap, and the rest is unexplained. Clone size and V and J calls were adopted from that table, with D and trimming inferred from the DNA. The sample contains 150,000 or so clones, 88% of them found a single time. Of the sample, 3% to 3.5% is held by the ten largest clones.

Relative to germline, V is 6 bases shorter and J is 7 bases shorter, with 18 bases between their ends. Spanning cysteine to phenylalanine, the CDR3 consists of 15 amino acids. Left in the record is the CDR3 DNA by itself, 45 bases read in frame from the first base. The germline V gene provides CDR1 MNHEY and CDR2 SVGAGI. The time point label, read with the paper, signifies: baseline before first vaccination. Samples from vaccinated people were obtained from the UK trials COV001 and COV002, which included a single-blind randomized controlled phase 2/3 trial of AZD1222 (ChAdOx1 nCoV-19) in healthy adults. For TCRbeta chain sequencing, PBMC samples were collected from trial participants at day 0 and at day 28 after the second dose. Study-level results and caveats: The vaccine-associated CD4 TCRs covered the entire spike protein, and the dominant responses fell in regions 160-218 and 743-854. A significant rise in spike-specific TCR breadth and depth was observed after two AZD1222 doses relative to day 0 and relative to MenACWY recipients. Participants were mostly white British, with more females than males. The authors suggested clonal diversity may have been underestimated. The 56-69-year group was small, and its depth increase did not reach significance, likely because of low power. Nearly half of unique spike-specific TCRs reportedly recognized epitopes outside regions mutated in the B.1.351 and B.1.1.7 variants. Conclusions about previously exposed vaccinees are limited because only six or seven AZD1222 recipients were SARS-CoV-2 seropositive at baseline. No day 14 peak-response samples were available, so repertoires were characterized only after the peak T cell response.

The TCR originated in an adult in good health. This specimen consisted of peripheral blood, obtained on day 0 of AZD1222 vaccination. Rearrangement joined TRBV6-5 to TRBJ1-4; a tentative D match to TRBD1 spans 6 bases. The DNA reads TGTGCCAGCAGAGGGGGATTATGGGATGGTGAAAAACTGTTTTTT. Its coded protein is CASRGGLWDGEKLFF.